This T cell receptor beta chain came from a study of T cells after yellow fever vaccination. Study in general: Libraries from low-cell-number fractions were prepared with the SMART-Seq v4 Ultra Low Input RNA kit. Findings of the study overall: Weaker, the secondary response peaked sooner, at day 5 versus 15. Just a small share of clonotypes turned up in the CD4 compartment as well as the CD8 compartment.

A universal primer site and UMIs were added as TCR cDNA was made by 5'RACE template switching. MiXCR, run by TCRdb on the 5' RACE reads, gives a single entry per CDR3 protein. The table shows hundreds of thousands of distinct CDR3 sequences, with about 19% occurring only once. In germline, CDR1 is MNHEY, CDR2 SVGEGT. V dropped 5 bases and J dropped 3; count of bases not matched to a gene: 7. This CDR3 spans 15 amino acids. A few counts support this clonotype. Antigen specificity is unknown. This TCR came from a man younger than 35 who received the YFV17D yellow fever vaccine. Sequencing was performed on PBMCs, taken before the yellow fever booster vaccination. This chain uses TRBV6-2 or TRBV6-3 with TRBJ2-7; 10 bases match TRBD2. CDR3 sequence (DNA): TGTGCCAGCAGTCGGACTAGCGGAGTGTACTACGAGCAGTACGTC. Amino acids: CASSRTSGVYYEQYV.